This T cell receptor (beta chain) was captured in a study of blood T cell repertoires in COVID-19. In the study overall: Specimens from acute and convalescent COVID-19 originated in the United States, Italy and Spain.

The CDR3 consists of 15 residues. The V gene's germline CDR1 is SGHRS and CDR2 YFSETQ. V lost 0 bases and J lost 12, with 19 bases in between. Under the authors' procedure: It was from reference gene primer amplification that nucleated cell counts were estimated. TCRdb keeps only in-frame clones here, not all; method: immunoSEQ multiplex PCR. From that table come the V and J calls and clone size; the DNA was used to work out D and trimming. The table shows about 250,000 clones, with more than 75% occurring only once. Seattle's cohort entered during active infection and was followed longitudinally. Sequenced: peripheral blood. The TCR sequence derives from a woman aged 80 or over with COVID-19, enrolled during active disease. This chain joins TRBV5-1 and TRBJ2-1; the D is unclear. The CDR3 sequence: CASSLAGIPSSGQFF. The DNA for the CDR3 is TGCGCCAGCAGCTTGGCCGGTATACCAAGTTCGGGGCAGTTCTTC. The full variable domain, rest sourced from reference TRBV5-1 and TRBJ2-1, is KAGVTQTPRYLIKTRGQQVTLSCSPISGHRSVSWYQQTPGQGLQFLFEYFSETQRNKGNFPGRFSGRQFSNSRSEMNVSTLELGDSALYLCASSLAGIPSSGQFFGPGTRLTVL.